The rows below give T cell receptor beta chains drawn from one sample of a study of cytomegalovirus exposure and HLA in healthy donors. Repertoires were generated with immunoSEQ multiplex PCR, while TCRdb's copy carries only in-frame clones and drops some. This table has 130,000 or so clones, around three quarters appearing once. Sequencing was performed on PBMCs. These receptor sequences come from a man aged 30 to 39 in good health and CMV-seronegative. CDR3s include the opening cysteine and the closing phenylalanine or tryptophan. The D gene is left open where the match is weak. Rows may omit the clone size; those that give it use once, few, many or a size class.

clone_size,d_call,cdr3_length,v_call,j_call,cdr3_aa,cdr3_nt
.,TRBD2,14,TRBV19,TRBJ2-7,CASSKRGDTGEQYF,TGTGCCAGTAGTAAGCGGGGGGATACAGGAGAGCAGTACTTC
.,.,13,TRBV11-2,TRBJ2-7,CASSLGGPYEQYF,TGTGCCAGCAGCTTAGGAGGTCCCTACGAGCAGTACTTC
.,TRBD1,18,TRBV5-4,TRBJ2-6,CASTFGGQGAGGANVLTF,TGTGCCAGCACTTTCGGGGGACAGGGGGCAGGTGGGGCCAACGTCCTGACTTTC
.,.,12,TRBV6-5,TRBJ1-6,CASSYPNSPLHF,TGTGCCAGCAGTTACCCTAACTCACCCCTCCACTTT
few,.,14,TRBV4-1,TRBJ1-1,CASSQSGLNTEAFF,TGCGCCAGCAGCCAATCGGGGTTGAACACTGAAGCTTTCTTT
.,.,12,TRBV29-1,TRBJ2-7,CSVDSGSDEQYF,TGCAGCGTTGACAGCGGCTCGGACGAGCAGTACTTC
.,.,15,TRBV6-5,TRBJ2-7,CASSYSIGGSYEQYF,TGTGCCAGCAGTTACTCGATTGGGGGGTCCTACGAGCAGTACTTC
few,.,16,TRBV5-1,TRBJ2-7,CASSLAGADSRYEQYF,TGCGCCAGCAGCTTGGCCGGAGCGGACTCCCGCTACGAGCAGTACTTC
.,.,14,TRBV2,TRBJ1-2,CASSTVRRGNGYTF,TGTGCCAGCAGCACAGTTCGCAGGGGTAATGGCTACACCTTC
.,.,16,TRBV11-2,TRBJ2-7,CASSSPREAHYYEQYF,TGTGCCAGCAGCTCTCCTAGAGAGGCTCATTACTACGAGCAGTACTTC
.,.,15,TRBV6-1,TRBJ2-7,CASGPGGLALFEQYF,TGTGCCAGCGGCCCCGGCGGGCTAGCGCTCTTCGAGCAGTACTTC
.,.,15,TRBV6-5,TRBJ2-3,CASSYSGSDTDTQYF,TGTGCCAGCAGTTACTCGGGGAGTGACACAGATACGCAGTATTTT
.,.,13,TRBV18,TRBJ1-1,CASSTGGVTEAFF,TGTGCCAGCTCAACGGGGGGAGTGACTGAAGCTTTCTTT
.,.,13,TRBV18,TRBJ2-7,CASSWGPSYEQYF,TGTGCCAGCTCGTGGGGGCCCTCCTACGAGCAGTACTTC
.,.,16,TRBV11-2,TRBJ2-3,CASSFSLAEPSDTQYF,TGTGCCAGCAGCTTCAGTTTAGCGGAACCCTCAGATACGCAGTATTTT
.,.,14,TRBV2,TRBJ1-3,CASRAGHSGNTIYF,TGTGCCAGCAGGGCGGGCCACTCTGGAAACACCATATATTTT
.,TRBD2,15,TRBV5-1,TRBJ2-3,CASSLALAGPDTQYF,TGCGCCAGCAGCTTGGCACTAGCGGGGCCGGATACGCAGTATTTT
.,.,13,TRBV7-9,TRBJ1-1,CASSPNNMRQAFF,TGTGCCAGCAGCCCAAACAATATGAGGCAAGCTTTCTTT
.,.,13,TRBV5-1,TRBJ2-3,CASSLDRGDTQYF,TGCGCCAGCAGCTTGGATAGGGGAGATACGCAGTATTTT
.,.,14,TRBV5-1,TRBJ2-5,CASSLENEQETQYF,TGCGCCAGCAGCTTGGAGAATGAGCAAGAGACCCAGTACTTC
few,TRBD1,14,TRBV11-1,TRBJ2-7,CASSRDRGFYEQYF,TGTGCCAGCAGCCGAGACAGGGGGTTTTACGAGCAGTACTTC
.,TRBD1,15,TRBV19,TRBJ2-1,CASSTYRGVGNEQFF,TGTGCCAGTAGTACCTACAGGGGGGTCGGCAATGAGCAGTTCTTC
.,.,13,TRBV19,TRBJ1-5,CASSMNRNQPQHF,TGTGCCAGTAGTATGAACAGGAATCAGCCCCAGCATTTT
.,TRBD1,19,TRBV4-2,TRBJ1-5,CASSQDVKGAASGNQPQHF,TGTGCCAGCAGCCAAGACGTAAAGGGGGCGGCTTCAGGAAATCAGCCCCAGCATTTT
.,TRBD2,16,TRBV5-4,TRBJ2-1,CASSRRLANFYNEQFF,TGTGCCAGCAGCCGCAGACTAGCAAACTTCTACAATGAGCAGTTCTTC
.,TRBD1,17,TRBV27,TRBJ1-2,CASSLGQGAHRSYGYTF,TGTGCCAGCAGTCTAGGACAGGGGGCGCACCGTTCCTATGGCTACACCTTC
.,TRBD1,16,TRBV9,TRBJ1-2,CASSLTGTALNYGYTF,TGTGCCAGCAGCCTAACTGGGACAGCGCTAAACTATGGCTACACCTTC
.,.,16,TRBV2,TRBJ1-5,CASSEPGQYSNQPQHF,TGTGCCAGCAGTGAACCGGGACAATATAGCAATCAGCCCCAGCATTTT
.,TRBD2,16,TRBV6-1,TRBJ2-7,CASSEVGTSGRYEQYF,TGTGCCAGCAGTGAAGTGGGTACTAGCGGGCGATACGAGCAGTACTTC
once,TRBD1,14,TRBV5-1,TRBJ2-3,CASGAGGATDTQYF,TGCGCCAGTGGGGCAGGGGGAGCGACAGATACGCAGTATTTT
.,.,15,TRBV9,TRBJ2-7,CASSVEDAGRHEQYF,TGTGCCAGCAGCGTAGAGGATGCAGGGCGCCACGAGCAGTACTTC
.,.,13,TRBV7-2,TRBJ2-5,CASSLGLPETQYF,TGTGCCAGCAGCTTAGGTCTACCAGAGACCCAGTACTTC
.,TRBD2,14,TRBV10-1,TRBJ2-7,CASKLAEGRNEQYF,TGCGCCAGCAAACTAGCGGAGGGTAGAAACGAGCAGTACTTC
.,.,14,TRBV18,TRBJ1-1,CASSPISDRDEAFF,TGTGCCAGCTCACCGATAAGTGACAGAGATGAAGCTTTCTTT